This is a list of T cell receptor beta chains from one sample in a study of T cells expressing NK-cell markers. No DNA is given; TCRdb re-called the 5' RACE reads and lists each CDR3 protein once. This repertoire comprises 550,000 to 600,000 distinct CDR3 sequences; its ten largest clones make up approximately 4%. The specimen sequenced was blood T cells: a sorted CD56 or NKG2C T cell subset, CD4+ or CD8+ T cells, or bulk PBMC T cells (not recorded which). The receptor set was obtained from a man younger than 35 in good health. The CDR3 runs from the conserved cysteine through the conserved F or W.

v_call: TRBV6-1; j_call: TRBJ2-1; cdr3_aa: CASTREGPSYNEQFF
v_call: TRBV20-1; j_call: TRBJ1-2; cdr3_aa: CSHRGMDYGYTF
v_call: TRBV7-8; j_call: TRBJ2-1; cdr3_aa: CATMRANEQFF
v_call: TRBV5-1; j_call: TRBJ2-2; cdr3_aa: CASSLGPGTGNTGELFF
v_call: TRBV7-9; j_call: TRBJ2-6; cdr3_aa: CASSLATGDPGANVLTF
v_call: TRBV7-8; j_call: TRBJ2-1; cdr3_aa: CASSRGQGLTIDEQFF
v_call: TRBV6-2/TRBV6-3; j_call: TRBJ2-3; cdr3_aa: CASSVPGLAGETLTDTQYF
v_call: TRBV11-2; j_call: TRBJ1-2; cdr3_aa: CASSLEARDRDFAIYGYTF
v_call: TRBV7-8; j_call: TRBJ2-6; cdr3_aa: CASSLDGWTGANVLTF
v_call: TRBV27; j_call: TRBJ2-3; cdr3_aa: CASSLGTSGDTQYF
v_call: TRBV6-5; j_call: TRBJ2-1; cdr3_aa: CASSYSGGAGANNEQFF
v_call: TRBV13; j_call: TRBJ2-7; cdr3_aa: CASSPTRTSGSYEQYF
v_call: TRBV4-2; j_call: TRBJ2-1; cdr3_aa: CASSQGGRAEQFF
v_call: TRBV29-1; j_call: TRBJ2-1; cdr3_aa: CSVADGISYNEQFF
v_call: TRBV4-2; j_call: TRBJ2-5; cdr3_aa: CASSQEDSWVETQYF
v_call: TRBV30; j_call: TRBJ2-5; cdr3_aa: CAWSPWLPGQMRETQYF
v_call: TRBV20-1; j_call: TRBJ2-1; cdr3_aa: CSARGSGRKGNEQFF
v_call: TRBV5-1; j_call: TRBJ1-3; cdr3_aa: CASSPDTDQNTIYF
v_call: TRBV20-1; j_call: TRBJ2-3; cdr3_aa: CSANPPQGVADTQYF
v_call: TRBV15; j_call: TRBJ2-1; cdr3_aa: CATRAGYNEQFF
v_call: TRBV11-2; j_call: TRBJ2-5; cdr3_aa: CASSLNRGPETQYF
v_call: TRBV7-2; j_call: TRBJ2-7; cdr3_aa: CASSLVSTGSNEQYF
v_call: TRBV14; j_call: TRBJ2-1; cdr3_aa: CASSHGGSGGKLAEQFF
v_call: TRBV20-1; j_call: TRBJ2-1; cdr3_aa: CSARDTRQDLRGYNEQFF
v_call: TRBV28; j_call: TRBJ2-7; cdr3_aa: CASSQLDKQYF
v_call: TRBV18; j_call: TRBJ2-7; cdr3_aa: CASSPPGRVAHEQYF
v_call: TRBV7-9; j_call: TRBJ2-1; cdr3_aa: CASSPHAPGVINEQFF
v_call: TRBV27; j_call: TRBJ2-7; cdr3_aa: CASSLTGGPSYEQYF
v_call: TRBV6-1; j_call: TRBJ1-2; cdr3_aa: CASSEGVAVKGVYGYTF
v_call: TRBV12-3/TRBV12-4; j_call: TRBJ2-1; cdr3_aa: CASRRLSGPGNEQFF
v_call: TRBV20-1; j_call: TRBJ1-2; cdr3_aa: CSARDQRVSNYGYTF
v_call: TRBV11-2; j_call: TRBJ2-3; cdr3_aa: CASSFLAAVKLPGTQYF
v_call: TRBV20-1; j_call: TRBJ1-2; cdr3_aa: CSASNTGDYGYTF
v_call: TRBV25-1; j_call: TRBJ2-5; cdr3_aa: CAFGTQETQYF
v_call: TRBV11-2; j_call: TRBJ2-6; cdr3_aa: CASSFERELSNAGANVLTF
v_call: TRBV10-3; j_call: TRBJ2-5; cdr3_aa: CAIKDSQQETQYF